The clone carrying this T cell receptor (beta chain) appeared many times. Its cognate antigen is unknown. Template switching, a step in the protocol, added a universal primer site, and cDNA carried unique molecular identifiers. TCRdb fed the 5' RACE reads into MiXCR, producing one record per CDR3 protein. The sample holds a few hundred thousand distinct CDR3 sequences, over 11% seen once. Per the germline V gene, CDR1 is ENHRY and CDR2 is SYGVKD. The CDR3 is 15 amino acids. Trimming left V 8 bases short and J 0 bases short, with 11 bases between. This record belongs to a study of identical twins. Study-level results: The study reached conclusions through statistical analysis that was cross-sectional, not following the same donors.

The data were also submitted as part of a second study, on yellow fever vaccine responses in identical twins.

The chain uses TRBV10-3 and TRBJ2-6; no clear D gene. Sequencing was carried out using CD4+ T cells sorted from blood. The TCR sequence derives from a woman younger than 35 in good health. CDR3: CAILGQRSGANVLTF. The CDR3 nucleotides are TGTGCCATCTTAGGCCAACGCTCTGGGGCCAACGTCCTGACTTTC.